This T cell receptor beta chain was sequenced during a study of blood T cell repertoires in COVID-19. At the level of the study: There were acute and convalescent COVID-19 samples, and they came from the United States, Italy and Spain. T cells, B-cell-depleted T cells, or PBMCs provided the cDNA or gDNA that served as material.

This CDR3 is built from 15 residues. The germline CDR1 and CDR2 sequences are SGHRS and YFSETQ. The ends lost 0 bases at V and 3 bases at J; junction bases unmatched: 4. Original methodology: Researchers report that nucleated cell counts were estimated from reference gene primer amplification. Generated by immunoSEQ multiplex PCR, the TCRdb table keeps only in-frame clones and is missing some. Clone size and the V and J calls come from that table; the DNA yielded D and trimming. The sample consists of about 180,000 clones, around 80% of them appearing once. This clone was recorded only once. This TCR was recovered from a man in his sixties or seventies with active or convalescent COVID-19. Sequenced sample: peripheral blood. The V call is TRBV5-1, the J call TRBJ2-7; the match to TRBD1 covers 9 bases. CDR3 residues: CASSLGPGQGYEQYF. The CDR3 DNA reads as TGCGCCAGCAGCTTGGGTCCGGGACAGGGCTACGAGCAGTACTTC.